This TCR beta chain was found in a study of memory CD4+ T cells and cytomegalovirus serostatus. Single viable CD3+CD4+CD8-CD45RO+ cells were sorted as the memory CD4+ T cells. CMV serostatus came from serum IgG against pp150, pp28, p38, p52. Total CD4+ T cells were enriched by CD4 positive selection. The study's findings and limits: Each of 65 to 75 CMV-associated TCRbeta sequences occurred in one to five individuals.

In the authors' methods: Out-of-frame sequences were removed, leaving 2,204,828 distinct TCRbeta sequences. Profiling relied on immunoSEQ multiplex PCR, and the TCRdb table lists in-frame clones only, not all of them. V and J calls and clone size come straight from that table; D and trimming were deduced from the DNA. The sample has around 50,000 clones, about 81% seen once. Note on this clone: The antigen remains unidentified.

The germline V gene encodes CDR1 SGHRS and CDR2 YFSETQ. CDR3 size: 18 residues. Trimming cost V 4 bases and J 2 bases, with 23 bases left between them. This receptor was taken from an adult in good health and CMV-seronegative. The rearrangement joins TRBV5-1 to TRBJ2-3; D call uncertain. The sequenced material came from memory CD4+ T cells from blood. As DNA, the CDR3 is TGCGCCAGCAGCGCGGACCGCGGACCCCCAACATTCACAGATACGCAGTATTTT. It is translated as CASSADRGPPTFTDTQYF. The full variable domain, rest sourced from reference TRBV5-1 and TRBJ2-3, is KAGVTQTPRYLIKTRGQQVTLSCSPISGHRSVSWYQQTPGQGLQFLFEYFSETQRNKGNFPGRFSGRQFSNSRSEMNVSTLELGDSALYLCASSADRGPPTFTDTQYFGPGTRLTVL.